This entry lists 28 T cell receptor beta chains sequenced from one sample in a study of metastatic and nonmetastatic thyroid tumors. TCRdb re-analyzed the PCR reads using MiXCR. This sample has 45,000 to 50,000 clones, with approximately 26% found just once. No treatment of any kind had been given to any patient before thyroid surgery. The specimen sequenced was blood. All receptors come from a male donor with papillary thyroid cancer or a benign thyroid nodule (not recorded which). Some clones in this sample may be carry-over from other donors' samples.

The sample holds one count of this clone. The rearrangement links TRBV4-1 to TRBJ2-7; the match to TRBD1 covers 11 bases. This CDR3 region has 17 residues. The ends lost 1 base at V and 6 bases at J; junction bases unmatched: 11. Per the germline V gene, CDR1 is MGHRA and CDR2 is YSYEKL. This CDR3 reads CASSQGTGGAQPLEQYF. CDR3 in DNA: TGCGCCAGCAGCCAAGGGACAGGGGGCGCCCAGCCTCTCGAGCAGTACTTC.

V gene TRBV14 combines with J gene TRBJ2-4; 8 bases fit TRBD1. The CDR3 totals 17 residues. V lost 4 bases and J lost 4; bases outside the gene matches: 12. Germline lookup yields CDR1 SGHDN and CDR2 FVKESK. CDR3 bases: TGTGCCAGCAGCCCCGGCTGGACAGGGATTGGGAAAAACATTCAGTACTTC. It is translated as CASSPGWTGIGKNIQYF.

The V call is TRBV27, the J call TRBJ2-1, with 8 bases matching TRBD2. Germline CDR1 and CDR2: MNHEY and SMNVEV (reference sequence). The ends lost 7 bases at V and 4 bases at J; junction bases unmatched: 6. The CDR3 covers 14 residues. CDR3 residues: CASTGGRTYNEQFF. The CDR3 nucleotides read TGTGCCAGCACGGGCGGGAGGACATACAATGAGCAGTTCTTC.

CDR3 residues: CASSPGTLYTGELFF. Here the CDR3 DNA reads TGCGCCAGCAGCCCCGGGACTCTTTACACCGGGGAGCTGTTTTTT. The chain joins TRBV4-3 to TRBJ2-2, with D possibly being TRBD2 (6 bases). Between the trimmed V and J ends, which lost 4 bases and 3 bases, there was a span of 12 bases. The germline V gene encodes CDR1 LGHNA and CDR2 YSLEER. The CDR3 spans 15 residues.

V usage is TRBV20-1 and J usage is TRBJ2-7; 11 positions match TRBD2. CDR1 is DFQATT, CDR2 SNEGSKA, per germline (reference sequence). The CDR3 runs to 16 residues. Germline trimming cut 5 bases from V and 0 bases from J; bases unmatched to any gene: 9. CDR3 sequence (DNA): TGCAGTGCTCAAGGGACTAGCGGCAAGAGCTCCTACGAGCAGTACTTC. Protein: CSAQGTSGKSSYEQYF.

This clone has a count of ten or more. For the CDR3, the DNA is TGTGCCACCAGCAGCCCGGATCTAACCAGGGTCGGTAATGAAAAACTGTTTTTT. Its translation: CATSSPDLTRVGNEKLFF. The chain carries TRBV15 and TRBJ1-4; maybe TRBD1 (5 bases). Germline lookup yields CDR1 LNHNV and CDR2 YYDKDF (reference sequence). Trimming removed 3 bases at V and 4 bases at J, with 21 bases between. This CDR3 spans 18 amino acids.

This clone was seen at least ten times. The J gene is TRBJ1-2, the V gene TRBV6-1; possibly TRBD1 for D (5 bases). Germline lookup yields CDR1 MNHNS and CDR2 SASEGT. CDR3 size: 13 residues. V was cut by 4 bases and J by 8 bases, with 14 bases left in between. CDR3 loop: CASSAEQGIGYTF. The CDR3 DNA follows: TGTGCCAGCAGTGCCGAGCAGGGAATAGGCTACACCTTC.

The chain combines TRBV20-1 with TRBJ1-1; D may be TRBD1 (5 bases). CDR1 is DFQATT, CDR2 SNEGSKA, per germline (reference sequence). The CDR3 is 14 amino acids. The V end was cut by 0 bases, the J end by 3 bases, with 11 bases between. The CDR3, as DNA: TGCAGTGCTAGAGAGGGGGGAGGAGACACTGAAGCTTTCTTT. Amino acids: CSAREGGGDTEAFF.

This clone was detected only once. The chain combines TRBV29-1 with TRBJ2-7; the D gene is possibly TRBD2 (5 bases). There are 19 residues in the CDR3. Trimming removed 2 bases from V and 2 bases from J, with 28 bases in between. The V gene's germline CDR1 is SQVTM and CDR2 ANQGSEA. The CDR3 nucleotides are TGCAGCGTTGAAATACCCCAATGGGGAGTCGGGCTACCGACCTACGAGCAGTACTTC. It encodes CSVEIPQWGVGLPTYEQYF.

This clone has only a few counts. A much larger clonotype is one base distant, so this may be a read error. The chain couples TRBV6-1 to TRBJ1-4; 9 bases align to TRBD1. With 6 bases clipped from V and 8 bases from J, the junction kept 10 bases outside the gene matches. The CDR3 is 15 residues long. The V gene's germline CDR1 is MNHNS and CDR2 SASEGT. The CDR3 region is CASRGRHGTGEKLFF. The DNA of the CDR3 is TGTGCCAGCAGGGGGAGGCATGGGACAGGGGAAAAACTGTTTTTT.

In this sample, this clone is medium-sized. The CDR3 sequence is CACQPRGTGELFF. For the CDR3, the DNA is TGTGCCTGTCAACCCCGAGGGACCGGGGAGCTGTTTTTT. This chain connects TRBV30 to TRBJ2-2; maybe TRBD2 (5 bases). CDR3 length equals 13 residues. Trimming shortened V by 6 bases and J by 5 bases, and 13 bases separated the two germline ends. CDR1 and CDR2 (germline): GTSNPN, SVGIG (reference sequence).

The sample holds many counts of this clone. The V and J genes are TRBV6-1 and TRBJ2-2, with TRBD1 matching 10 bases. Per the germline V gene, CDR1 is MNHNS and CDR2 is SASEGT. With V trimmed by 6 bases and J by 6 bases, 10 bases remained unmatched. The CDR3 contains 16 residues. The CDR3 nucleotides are TGTGCCAGCAGGAAGACAGGGGGCGATAATGCCGGGGAGCTGTTTTTT. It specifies CASRKTGGDNAGELFF.

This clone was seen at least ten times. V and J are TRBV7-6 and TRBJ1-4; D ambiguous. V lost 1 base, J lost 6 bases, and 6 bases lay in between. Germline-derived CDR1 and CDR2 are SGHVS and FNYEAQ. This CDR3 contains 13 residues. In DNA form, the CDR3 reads TGTGCCAGCAGCTTAGACAGAGATGAAAAACTGTTTTTT. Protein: CASSLDRDEKLFF.

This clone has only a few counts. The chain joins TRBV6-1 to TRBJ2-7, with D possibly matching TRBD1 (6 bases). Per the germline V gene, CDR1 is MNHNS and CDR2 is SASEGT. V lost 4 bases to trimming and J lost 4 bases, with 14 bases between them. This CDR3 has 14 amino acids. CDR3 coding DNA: TGTGCCAGCAGTGGCACAGGGAAGTCGTACGAGCAGTACTTC. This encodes CASSGTGKSYEQYF.

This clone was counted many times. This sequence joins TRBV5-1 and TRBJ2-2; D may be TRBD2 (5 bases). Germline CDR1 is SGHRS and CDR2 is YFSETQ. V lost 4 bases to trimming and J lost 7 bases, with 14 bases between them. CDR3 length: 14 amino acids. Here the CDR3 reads CASSVQEEGGELFF. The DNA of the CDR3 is TGCGCCAGCAGCGTCCAGGAGGAAGGCGGGGAGCTGTTTTTT.

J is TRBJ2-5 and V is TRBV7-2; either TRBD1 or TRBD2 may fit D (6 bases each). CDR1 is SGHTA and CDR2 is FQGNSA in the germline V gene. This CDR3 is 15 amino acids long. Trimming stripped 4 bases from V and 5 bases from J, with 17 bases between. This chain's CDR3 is CASSYQLGGGETQYF. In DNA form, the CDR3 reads TGTGCCAGCAGCTATCAACTCGGGGGCGGGGAGACCCAGTACTTC.

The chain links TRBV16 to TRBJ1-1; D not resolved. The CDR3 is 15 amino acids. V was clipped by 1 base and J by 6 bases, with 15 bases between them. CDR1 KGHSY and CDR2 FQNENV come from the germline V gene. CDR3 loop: CASSQYKSSKSEAFF. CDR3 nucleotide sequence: TGTGCCAGCAGCCAATATAAGAGTTCGAAATCTGAAGCTTTCTTT.

CDR3 DNA sequence: TGTGCCAGCAGCGTAAGCCGGGTGGGTGAGCAGTACTTC. It codes for CASSVSRVGEQYF. The rearrangement uses TRBV7-2 and TRBJ2-7; no clear D gene. V was clipped by 5 bases and J by 7 bases, with 15 bases between them. The CDR3 runs 13 residues. Germline V gene data show CDR1 as SGHTA and CDR2 as FQGNSA.

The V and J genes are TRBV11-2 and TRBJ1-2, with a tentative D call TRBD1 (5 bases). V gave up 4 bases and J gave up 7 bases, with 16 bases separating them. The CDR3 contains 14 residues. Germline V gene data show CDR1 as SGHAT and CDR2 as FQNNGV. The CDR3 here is CASSYRGEGGGYTF. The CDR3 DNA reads TGTGCCAGCAGCTACCGAGGGGAGGGAGGTGGCTACACCTTC.

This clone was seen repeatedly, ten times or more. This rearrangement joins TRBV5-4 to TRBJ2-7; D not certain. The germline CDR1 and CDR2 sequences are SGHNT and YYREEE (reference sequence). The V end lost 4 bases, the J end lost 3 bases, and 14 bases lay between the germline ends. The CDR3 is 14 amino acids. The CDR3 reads CASSPADRRYEQYF. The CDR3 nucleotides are TGTGCCAGCAGCCCGGCCGACCGACGCTACGAGCAGTACTTC.

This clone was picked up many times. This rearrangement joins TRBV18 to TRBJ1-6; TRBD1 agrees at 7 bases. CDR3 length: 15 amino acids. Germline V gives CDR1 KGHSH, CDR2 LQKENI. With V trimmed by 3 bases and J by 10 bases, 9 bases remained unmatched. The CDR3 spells CASSPSGQVGSPLHF. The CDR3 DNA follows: TGTGCCAGCTCACCGTCTGGACAGGTGGGATCACCCCTCCACTTT.

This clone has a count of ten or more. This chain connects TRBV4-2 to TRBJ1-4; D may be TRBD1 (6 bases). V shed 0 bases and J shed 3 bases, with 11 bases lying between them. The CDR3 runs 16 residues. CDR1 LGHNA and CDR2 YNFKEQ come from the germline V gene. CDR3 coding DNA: TGTGCCAGCAGCCAAGAGAACAGGGTAGCTAATGAAAAACTGTTTTTT. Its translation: CASSQENRVANEKLFF.

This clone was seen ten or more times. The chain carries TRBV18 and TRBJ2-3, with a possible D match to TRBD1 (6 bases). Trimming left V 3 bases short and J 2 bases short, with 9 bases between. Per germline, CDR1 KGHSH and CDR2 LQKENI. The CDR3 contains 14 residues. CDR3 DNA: TGTGCCAGCTCACCTGGGACATTCACAGATACGCAGTATTTT. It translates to CASSPGTFTDTQYF.

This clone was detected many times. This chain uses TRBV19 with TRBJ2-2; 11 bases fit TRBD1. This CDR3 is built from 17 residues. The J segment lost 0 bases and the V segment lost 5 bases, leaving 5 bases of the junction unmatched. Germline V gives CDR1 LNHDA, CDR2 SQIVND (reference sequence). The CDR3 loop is CASSFGTGGANTGELFF. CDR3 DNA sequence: TGTGCCAGTAGTTTCGGGACAGGGGGGGCGAACACCGGGGAGCTGTTTTTT.

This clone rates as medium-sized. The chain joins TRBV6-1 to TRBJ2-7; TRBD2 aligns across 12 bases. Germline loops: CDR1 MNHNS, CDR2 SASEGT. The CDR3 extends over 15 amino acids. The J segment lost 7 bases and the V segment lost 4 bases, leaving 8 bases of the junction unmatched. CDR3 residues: CASSALAGGRGEQYF. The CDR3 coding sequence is TGTGCCAGCAGTGCCCTAGCGGGAGGGCGCGGGGAGCAGTACTTC.

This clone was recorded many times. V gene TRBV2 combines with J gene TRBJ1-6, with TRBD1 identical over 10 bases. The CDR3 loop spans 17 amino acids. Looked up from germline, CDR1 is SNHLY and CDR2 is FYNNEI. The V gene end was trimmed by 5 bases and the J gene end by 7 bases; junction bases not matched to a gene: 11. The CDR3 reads CASSRLGGQGGNSPLHF. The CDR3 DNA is TGTGCCAGCAGTCGCCTGGGTGGACAGGGGGGGAATTCACCCCTCCACTTT.

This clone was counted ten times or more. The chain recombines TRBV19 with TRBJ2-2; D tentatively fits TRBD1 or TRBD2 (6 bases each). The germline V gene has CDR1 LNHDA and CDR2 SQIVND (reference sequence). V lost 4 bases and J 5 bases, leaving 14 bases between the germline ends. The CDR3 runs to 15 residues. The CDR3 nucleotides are TGTGCCAGTAGTAGGGGGGCAGGGGTAACCGGGGAGCTGTTTTTT. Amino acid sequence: CASSRGAGVTGELFF.

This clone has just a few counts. The CDR3: CASSMELEYEQYF. The CDR3 DNA sequence: TGTGCCAGTAGTATGGAGTTGGAGTACGAGCAGTACTTC. This sequence joins TRBV19 and TRBJ2-7; no clear D. Trimming removed 3 bases at V and 4 bases at J, with 10 bases between. Germline V gene sequence: CDR1 LNHDA, CDR2 SQIVND (reference sequence). There are 13 residues in the CDR3.